The clone carrying this T cell receptor (beta chain) appeared a few times. This CDR3 has 16 residues. Looked up from germline, CDR1 is SEHNR and CDR2 is FQNEAQ (reference sequence). Trimming stripped 1 base from V and 3 bases from J, with 13 bases between. Using RNA template, CDR3s of TCR alpha and beta were amplified with iRepertoire arm-PCR. TCRdb re-derived calls from the multiplex PCR reads in MiXCR, one entry per CDR3 protein. The table has around 130,000 distinct CDR3 sequences, around 23% seen once. The sample originates from a study of glioma-infiltrating T cells. The receptor comes from a human donor with low-grade glioma or glioblastoma, undergoing nonglioma brain surgery, or in good health (not recorded which). Sequencing was performed on glioma tissue, nonneoplastic brain tissue, or PBMCs (not recorded which). The J gene is TRBJ1-3, the V gene TRBV7-9; D perhaps matches TRBD1 (5 bases). Here the CDR3 reads CASSLELGTDGNTIYF. Written as DNA, the CDR3 is TGTGCCAGCAGCTTAGAGTTGGGGACGGATGGAAACACCATATATTTT.